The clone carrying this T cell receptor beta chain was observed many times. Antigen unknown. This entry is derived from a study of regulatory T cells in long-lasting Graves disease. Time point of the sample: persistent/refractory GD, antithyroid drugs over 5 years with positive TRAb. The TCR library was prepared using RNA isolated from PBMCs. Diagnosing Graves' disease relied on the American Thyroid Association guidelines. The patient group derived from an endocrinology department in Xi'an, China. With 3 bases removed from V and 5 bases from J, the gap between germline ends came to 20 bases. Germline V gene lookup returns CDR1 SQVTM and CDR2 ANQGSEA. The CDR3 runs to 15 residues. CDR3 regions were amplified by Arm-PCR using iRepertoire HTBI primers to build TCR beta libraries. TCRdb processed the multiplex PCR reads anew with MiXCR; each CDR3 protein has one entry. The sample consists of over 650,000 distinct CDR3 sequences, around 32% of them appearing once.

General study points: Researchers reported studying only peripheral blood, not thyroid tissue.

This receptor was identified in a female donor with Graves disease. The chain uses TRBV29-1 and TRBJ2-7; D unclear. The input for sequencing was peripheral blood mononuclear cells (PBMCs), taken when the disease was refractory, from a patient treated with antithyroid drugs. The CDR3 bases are TGCAGCGTTGATGGGGTTAAGGGTGGGAACCACGAGCAGTACTTC. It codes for CSVDGVKGGNHEQYF.